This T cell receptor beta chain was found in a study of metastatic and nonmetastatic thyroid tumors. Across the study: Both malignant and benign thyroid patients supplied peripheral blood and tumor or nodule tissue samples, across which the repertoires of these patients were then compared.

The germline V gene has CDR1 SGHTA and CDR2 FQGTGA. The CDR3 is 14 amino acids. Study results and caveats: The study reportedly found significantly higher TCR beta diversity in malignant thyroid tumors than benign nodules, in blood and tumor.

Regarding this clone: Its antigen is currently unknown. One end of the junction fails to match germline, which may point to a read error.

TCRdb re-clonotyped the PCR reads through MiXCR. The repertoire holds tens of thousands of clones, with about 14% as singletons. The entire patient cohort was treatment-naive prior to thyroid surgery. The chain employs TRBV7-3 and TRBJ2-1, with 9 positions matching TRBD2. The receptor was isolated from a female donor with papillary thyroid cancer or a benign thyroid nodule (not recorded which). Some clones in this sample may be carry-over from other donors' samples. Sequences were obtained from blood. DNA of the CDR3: TGTGCCAGCAGCTTATTAGCGGGAGTGAATGAGCAGCTCTTC. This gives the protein CASSLLAGVNEQLF. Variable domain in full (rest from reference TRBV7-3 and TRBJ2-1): GAGVSQTPSNKVTEKGKYVELRCDPISGHTALYWYRQSLGQGPEFLIYFQGTGAADDSGLPNDRFFAVRPEGSVSTLKIQRTERGDSAVYLCASSLLAGVNEQLFGPGTRLTVL.